This TCR beta chain was sequenced in a study of human T cells and chemical hapten exposure. Each CDR3 protein gets one entry after TCRdb re-called the 5' RACE reads with MiXCR. This table has about 81,000 distinct CDR3 sequences, about 16% appearing once. The authors' total RNA extraction used unfractionated whole blood. Germline V gene lookup returns CDR1 KGHDR and CDR2 SFDVKD. Trimming removed 9 bases from V and 3 bases from J, with 18 bases in between. The CDR3 sequence is 15 residues long. This rearrangement joins TRBV24-1 to TRBJ2-3; possibly TRBD2 for D (6 bases). This sequence was found in a female donor in good health. The CDR3 nucleotides are TGTGCCACCTCCCCGGGACTGGGGGGAACAGATACGCAGTATTTT. Translation: CATSPGLGGTDTQYF.